The rows below give T cell receptor beta chains drawn from one sample of a study of regulatory T cells in long-lasting Graves disease. One entry per CDR3 protein results from TCRdb running MiXCR on the multiplex PCR reads. Among about 450,000 distinct CDR3 sequences listed, about 15% were seen once. This same sample was also part of a study on T cells in Graves' hyperthyroidism and ophthalmopathy.

Specimen: peripheral blood mononuclear cells (PBMCs), collected at new diagnosis, from a patient treated with antithyroid drugs. The origin of the receptors is a woman aged 50 to 60 with Graves disease. Both conserved end residues are part of each CDR3. The D gene is left open where the match is weak. For some rows the clone size is stated as once, few or many, or as a class when expanded; others skip it.

TRBV5-1	TRBJ2-3	14	few	NA	TGCGCCAGCAGCTTTAGCCTAGCTTCAGATACGCAGTATTTT	CASSFSLASDTQYF
TRBV28	TRBJ2-6	14	many	NA	TGTGCCACCACAGGTGACTCTGGGGCCAACGTCCTGACTTTC	CATTGDSGANVLTF
TRBV11-2	TRBJ2-7	15	many	TRBD1	TGTGCCAGCAGCTTAGTTGGGACAGGGGGGGACGAGCAGTACTTC	CASSLVGTGGDEQYF
TRBV28	TRBJ1-1	16	many	NA	TGTGCCAGCAGTCGACGGACCAGGACCACGCGAAATGAAGCTTTCTTT	CASSRRTRTTRNEAFF
TRBV20-1	TRBJ2-3	16	NA	TRBD2	TGCAGATGCCTACCCCTGACTAGCGGGAGAACAGATACGCAGTATTTT	CRCLPLTSGRTDTQYF
TRBV20-1	TRBJ2-7	11	few	NA	TGCAGTGCTAGACTCAACTACGAGCAGTACTTC	CSARLNYEQYF
TRBV27	TRBJ2-7	15	few	NA	TGTGCCAGCAGTTCCCCTAGCGAAACCTCCTACGAGCAGTACTTC	CASSSPSETSYEQYF
TRBV6-2/TRBV6-3	TRBJ2-1	16	many	TRBD2	TGTGCCAGCAGTTACCCTGGGCTAGCGGGGCTCAATGAGCAGTTCTTC	CASSYPGLAGLNEQFF
TRBV29-1	TRBJ2-1	15	NA	TRBD2	TGCAGCGTTGAAGGACTAGCGGGAGGCCCCAATGAGCAGTTCTTC	CSVEGLAGGPNEQFF
TRBV6-1	TRBJ2-7	17	many	NA	TGTGCCAGCAGTACCCCCGCAGGGGCGGGAGCCACCTACGAGCAGTACTTC	CASSTPAGAGATYEQYF
TRBV18	TRBJ2-6	17	few	TRBD1	TGTGCCAGCTCATCCGGACAGGCCAGCTCTGGGGCCAACGTCCTGACTTTC	CASSSGQASSGANVLTF
TRBV5-4	TRBJ2-1	15	NA	NA	TGTGCCAGCAGCTTGAAGTCAGAGGGAGATAATGAGCAGTTCTTC	CASSLKSEGDNEQFF
TRBV5-1	TRBJ2-7	18	many	TRBD2	TGCGCCAGCACAACGGGGGACAGGGGACTAGCGGGAGGATACGAGCAGTACTTC	CASTTGDRGLAGGYEQYF
TRBV3-1	TRBJ2-1	13	many	NA	TGTGCCAGCAGCCGAATGGGGGGATGGGAGCAGTTCTTC	CASSRMGGWEQFF
TRBV20-1	TRBJ2-1	14	many	TRBD2	TGCAGTGCCCTATGGACTAGCGCAATCAATGAGCAGTTCTTC	CSALWTSAINEQFF
TRBV27	TRBJ2-5	15	many	NA	TGTGCCAGCAGTTTAATACAGGAGTTCCAAGAGACCCAGTACTTC	CASSLIQEFQETQYF
TRBV11-2	TRBJ2-2	16	many	TRBD2	TGTGCCAGCAGCTCACTAGCGGAGGGCAACACCGGGGAGCTGTTTTTT	CASSSLAEGNTGELFF
TRBV7-3	TRBJ1-1	15	many	NA	TGTGCCAGCAGGCAACAGACAGACATGAACACTGAAGCTTTCTTT	CASRQQTDMNTEAFF
TRBV5-1	TRBJ2-5	13	many	TRBD2	TGCGCCAGCAGCCCTAGCGGGGAGGAGACCCAGTACTTC	CASSPSGEETQYF
TRBV6-1	TRBJ2-2	16	NA	NA	TGTGCCAGCAGCCAGGGGCGGGAGCCCGCCACCGGGGAGCTGTTTTTT	CASSQGREPATGELFF